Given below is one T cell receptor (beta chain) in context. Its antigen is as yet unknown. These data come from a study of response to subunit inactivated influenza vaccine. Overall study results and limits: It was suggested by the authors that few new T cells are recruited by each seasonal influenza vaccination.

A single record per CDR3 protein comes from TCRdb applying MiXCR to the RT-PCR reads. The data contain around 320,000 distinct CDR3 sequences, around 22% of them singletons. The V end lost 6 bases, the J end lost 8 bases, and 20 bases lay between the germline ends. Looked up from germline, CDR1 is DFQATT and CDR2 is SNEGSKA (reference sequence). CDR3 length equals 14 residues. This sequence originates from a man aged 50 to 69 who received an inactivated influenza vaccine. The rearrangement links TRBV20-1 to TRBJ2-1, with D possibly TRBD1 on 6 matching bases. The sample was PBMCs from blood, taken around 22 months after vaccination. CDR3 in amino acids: CSAPDSSGPHEQFF. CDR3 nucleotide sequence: TGCAGTGCCCCGGACAGTTCGGGCCCACATGAGCAGTTCTTC.